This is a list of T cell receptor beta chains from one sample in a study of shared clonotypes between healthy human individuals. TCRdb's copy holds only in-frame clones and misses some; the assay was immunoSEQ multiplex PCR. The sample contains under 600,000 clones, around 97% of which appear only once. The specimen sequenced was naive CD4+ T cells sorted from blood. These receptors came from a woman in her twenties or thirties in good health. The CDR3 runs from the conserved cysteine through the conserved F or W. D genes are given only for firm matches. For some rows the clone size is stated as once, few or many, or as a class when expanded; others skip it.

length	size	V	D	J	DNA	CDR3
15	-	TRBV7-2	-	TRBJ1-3	TGTGCCAGCAGCTTAGGTGGGGCGAGCGGAAACACCATATATTTT	CASSLGGASGNTIYF
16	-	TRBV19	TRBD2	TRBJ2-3	TGTGCCAGTAGTATACCGCTAGCGGGGAGAGGAGATACGCAGTATTTT	CASSIPLAGRGDTQYF
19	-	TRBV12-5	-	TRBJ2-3	TGTGCTAGTGGTTGGACGGGACGCATGACAAACCGGTCGGCAGATACGCAGTATTTT	CASGWTGRMTNRSADTQYF
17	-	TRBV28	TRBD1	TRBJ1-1	TGTGCCAGCAGATCAGGGACAGGGGCGGGTTATGGCACTGAAGCTTTCTTT	CASRSGTGAGYGTEAFF
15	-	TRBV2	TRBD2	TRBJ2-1	TGTGCCACTTCGCAAACCGGGACTAGCGGGAGTGAACAGTTCTTC	CATSQTGTSGSEQFF
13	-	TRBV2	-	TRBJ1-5	TGTGCCAGCAGACAGGGTGTCAATCAGCCCCAGCATTTT	CASRQGVNQPQHF
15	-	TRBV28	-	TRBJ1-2	TGTGCCAGCAGTTTTCCCGGGACACCAGCGCTTGGCTACACCTTC	CASSFPGTPALGYTF
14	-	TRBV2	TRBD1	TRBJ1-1	TGTGCCAGTGTTACAGGGGGCCCGAACACTGAAGCTTTCTTT	CASVTGGPNTEAFF
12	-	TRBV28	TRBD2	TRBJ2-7	TGTGCCAGCAGGGCTAGCGGGTACGAGCAGTACTTC	CASRASGYEQYF
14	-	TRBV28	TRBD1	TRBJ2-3	TGTGCCAGCAGTCAAGGGGGCCCCACAGATACGCAGTATTTT	CASSQGGPTDTQYF
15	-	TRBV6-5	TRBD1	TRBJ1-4	TGTGCCAGCAGTTACTCGGACAGGTCAAATGAAAAACTGTTTTTT	CASSYSDRSNEKLFF
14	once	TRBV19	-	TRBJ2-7	TGTGCCAGCCCCCTTACGGGGGCGAGGTACGAGCAGTACTTC	CASPLTGARYEQYF
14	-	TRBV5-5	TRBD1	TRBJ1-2	TGTGCCAGCAGCTCACCGAGGGACAGTTATGGCTACACCTTC	CASSSPRDSYGYTF
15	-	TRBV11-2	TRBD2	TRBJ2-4	TGTGCCAGCAGCCCGCGGGAGTTAGCCAAAAACATTCAGTACTTC	CASSPRELAKNIQYF
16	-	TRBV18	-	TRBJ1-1	TGTGCCAGCCCAACCGTACCCGGGGCAGTGAACACTGAAGCTTTCTTT	CASPTVPGAVNTEAFF
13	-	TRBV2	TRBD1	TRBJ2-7	TGTGCCAGCAGTGCGGGACAGGACTACGAGCAGTACTTC	CASSAGQDYEQYF
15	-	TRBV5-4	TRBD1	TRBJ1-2	TGTGCCAGCAGTAGTACAGGGGAAGGGGACTATGGCTACACCTTC	CASSSTGEGDYGYTF
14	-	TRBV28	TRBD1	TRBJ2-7	TGTGCCAGCAGTTTACCTGGGGACAGCTACGAGCAGTACTTC	CASSLPGDSYEQYF
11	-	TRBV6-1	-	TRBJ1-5	TGTGCCAGCATTAAGGATCAGCCCCAGCATTTT	CASIKDQPQHF
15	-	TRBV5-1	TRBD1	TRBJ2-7	TGCGCCAGCAGCTTGGGAGGGGGCGCTTCCTACGAGCAGTACTTC	CASSLGGGASYEQYF
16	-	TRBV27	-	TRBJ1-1	TGTGCCAGCAGTTCCTCCGGGGGGCGGGCGGGCACTGAAGCTTTCTTT	CASSSSGGRAGTEAFF
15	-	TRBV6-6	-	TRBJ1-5	TGTGCCAGCATGGGGCGGGACGTCCTCAATCAGCCCCAGCATTTT	CASMGRDVLNQPQHF
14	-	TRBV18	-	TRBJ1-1	TGTGCCAGCTCACAGAGGGTAAGTCGCACTGAAGCTTTCTTT	CASSQRVSRTEAFF
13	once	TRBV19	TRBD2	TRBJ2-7	TGTGCCAGTAGCCTACCTAGCGGGAGAGAGCAGTACTTC	CASSLPSGREQYF
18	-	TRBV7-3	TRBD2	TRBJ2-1	TGTGCCAGCAGCTTAAGGTCCCCCGGGACTAGCGGGGACAATGAGCAGTTCTTC	CASSLRSPGTSGDNEQFF
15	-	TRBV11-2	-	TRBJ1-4	TGTGCCAGCAGCCCCCAGCAGGCGATAAGTGAAAAACTGTTTTTT	CASSPQQAISEKLFF
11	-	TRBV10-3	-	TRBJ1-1	TGTGCCATCAGGGGGTATTCTGAAGCTTTCTTT	CAIRGYSEAFF
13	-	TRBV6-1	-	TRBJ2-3	TGTGCCAGCAACCATCCCAGCGCAGATACGCAGTATTTT	CASNHPSADTQYF
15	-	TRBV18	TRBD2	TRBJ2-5	TGTGCCAGCTCACCAGCTAGCGGGAGGGGAGAGACCCAGTACTTC	CASSPASGRGETQYF
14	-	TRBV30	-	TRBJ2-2	TGTGCCTGGAGTCCTGAACAGGGACCCGGGGAGCTGTTTTTT	CAWSPEQGPGELFF
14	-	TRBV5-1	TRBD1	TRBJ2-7	TGCGCCAGCAGTCTTCAGGGGGACTCCTACGAGCAGTACTTC	CASSLQGDSYEQYF
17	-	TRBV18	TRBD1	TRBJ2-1	TGTGCCAGCTCTCACCAGGGCTTAGGGACAGGGGTGAATGAGCAGTTCTTC	CASSHQGLGTGVNEQFF
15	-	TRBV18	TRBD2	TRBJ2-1	TGTGCCAGCTCACCGACTAGCGGGAGGGACAATGAGCAGTTCTTC	CASSPTSGRDNEQFF
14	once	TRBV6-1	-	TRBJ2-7	TGTGCCAGCAGTGATGGGGACGGCCCCTACGAGCAGTACTTC	CASSDGDGPYEQYF
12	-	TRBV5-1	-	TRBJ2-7	TGCGCCAGCCGCGGTGCAGGGAACGAGCAGTACTTC	CASRGAGNEQYF
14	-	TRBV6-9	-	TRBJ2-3	TGTGCCAGCAGTTACTCTGAAGGCACAGATACGCAGTATTTT	CASSYSEGTDTQYF
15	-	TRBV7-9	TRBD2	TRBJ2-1	TGTGCCAGCAGCCCCGGGACTAGCGGCTACAATGAGCAGTTCTTC	CASSPGTSGYNEQFF
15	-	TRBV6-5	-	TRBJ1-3	TGTGCCAGCAGTCCCAGCGGGACATTGGGAAACACCATATATTTT	CASSPSGTLGNTIYF
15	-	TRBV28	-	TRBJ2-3	TGTGCCAGCACCCCACCAATCCCCACCACAGATACGCAGTATTTT	CASTPPIPTTDTQYF
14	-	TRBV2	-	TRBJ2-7	TGTGCCAGCAGTGTGGAAATAGCCGGGAACGAGCAGTACTTC	CASSVEIAGNEQYF
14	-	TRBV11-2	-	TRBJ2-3	TGTGCCAGCAGCTTTACGGAGAGCACAGATACGCAGTATTTT	CASSFTESTDTQYF
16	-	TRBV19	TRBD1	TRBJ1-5	TGTGCCAGTAGCTCGGGACAGTCCTACCTGATTCAGCCCCAGCATTTT	CASSSGQSYLIQPQHF
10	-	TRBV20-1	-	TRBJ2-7	TGCAGTGCCACTCGCTACGAGCAGTACTTC	CSATRYEQYF
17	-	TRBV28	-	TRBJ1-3	TGTGCCAGCAGTCCCACGGCTTTCGGGGTTTCCCGGAACACCATATATTTT	CASSPTAFGVSRNTIYF
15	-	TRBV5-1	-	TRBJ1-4	TGCGCCAGCAGCTTTGAACCGGGACGAAGTGAAAAACTGTTTTTT	CASSFEPGRSEKLFF
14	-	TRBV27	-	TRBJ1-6	TGTGCCAGCAGCACCCCAGGTGGTGGTTCACCCCTCCACTTT	CASSTPGGGSPLHF
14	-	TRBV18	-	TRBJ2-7	TGTGCCAGCTCACCACCCGGGATATCTCTTGTTCGCTACTTC	CASSPPGISLVRYF
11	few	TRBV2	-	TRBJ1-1	TGTGCCAGCAGTGTGACAAGAGAAGCTTTCTTT	CASSVTREAFF